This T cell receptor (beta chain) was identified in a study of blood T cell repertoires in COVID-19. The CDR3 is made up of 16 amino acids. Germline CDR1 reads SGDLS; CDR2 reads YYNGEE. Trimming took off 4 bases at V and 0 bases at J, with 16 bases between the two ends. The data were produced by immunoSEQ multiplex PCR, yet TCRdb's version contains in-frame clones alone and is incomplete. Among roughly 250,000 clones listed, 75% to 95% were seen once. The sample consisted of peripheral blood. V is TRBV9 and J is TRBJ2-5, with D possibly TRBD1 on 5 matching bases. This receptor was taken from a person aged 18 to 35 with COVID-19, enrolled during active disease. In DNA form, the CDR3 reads TGTGCCAGCAGCCTTGATGGGGCTTCGTACCAAGAGACCCAGTACTTC. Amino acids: CASSLDGASYQETQYF.